Following are 10 T cell receptor beta chains from one sample sequenced in a study of control samples from healthy donors and cancer patients. Sequencing was performed with immunoSEQ multiplex PCR; in TCRdb, only in-frame clones are kept and a portion is missing. This table holds roughly 39,000 clones, around nine tenths found once. Source material: blood. These receptors all come from a woman aged 45 to 65 in good health.

CDR3 sequence reads: CSVGVGGSSYEQYF. In nucleotides, the CDR3 is TGCAGCGTTGGAGTCGGGGGAAGCTCCTACGAGCAGTACTTC. The chain has TRBV29-1 and TRBJ2-7, with D possibly being TRBD2 (6 bases). Trimming shortened V by 4 bases and J by 0 bases, and 13 bases separated the two germline ends. Germline V gene data show CDR1 as SQVTM and CDR2 as ANQGSEA. There are 14 residues in the CDR3.

In DNA, the CDR3 is TGTGCCAGCAGCTTATTAGGACAACCGAGCTCTGGAAACACCATATATTTT. Translating gives CASSLLGQPSSGNTIYF. The V and J genes are TRBV7-9 and TRBJ1-3; D is possibly TRBD1 (5 bases). CDR3 length: 17 residues. From germline, CDR1 is SEHNR and CDR2 FQNEAQ (reference sequence). V shed 2 bases and J shed 0 bases, with 14 bases lying between them.

This chain connects TRBV29-1 to TRBJ1-2; D is perhaps TRBD1 (6 bases). Germline V gene sequence: CDR1 SQVTM, CDR2 ANQGSEA. The CDR3 is 14 residues long. Trimming stripped 6 bases from V and 4 bases from J, with 18 bases between. CDR3 residues: CSVRSSGQSYGYTF. CDR3 DNA sequence: TGCAGCGTCCGTTCCTCAGGACAGAGCTATGGCTACACCTTC.

The chain has TRBV9 and TRBJ2-3; D gene uncertain. Germline CDR1 and CDR2: SGDLS and YYNGEE. This CDR3 spans 14 amino acids. Trimming removed 0 bases from V and 2 bases from J, with 7 bases in between. For the CDR3, the DNA is TGTGCCAGCAGCGTAGAGAGGCTCACAGATACGCAGTATTTT. Amino acids: CASSVERLTDTQYF.

This chain links TRBV5-4 with TRBJ1-6; possibly TRBD1 for D (6 bases). Trimming took 4 bases from V and 4 from J, leaving 18 bases between them. This CDR3 has 17 amino acids. Germline V gene lookup returns CDR1 SGHNT and CDR2 YYREEE (reference sequence). The DNA for the CDR3 is TGTGCCAGCAGCCCCGGGACATCCCGTGGGTATAATTCACCCCTCCACTTT. Translated, it gives CASSPGTSRGYNSPLHF.

In its sample, this clone was seen once. The chain combines TRBV14 with TRBJ2-4; D gene ambiguous. Per germline, CDR1 SGHDN and CDR2 FVKESK. This CDR3 is 17 amino acids long. V dropped 4 bases and J dropped 2 bases, with 18 bases sitting between them. DNA of the CDR3: TGTGCCAGCAGCCCCCCGGCAGGCGGCCCGACCAAAAACATTCAGTACTTC. Protein: CASSPPAGGPTKNIQYF.

The gene calls are TRBV20-1 and TRBJ1-2; D remains ambiguous. Trimming shortened V by 5 bases and J by 8 bases, and 9 bases separated the two germline ends. The CDR3 consists of 10 residues. Germline values: CDR1 DFQATT, CDR2 SNEGSKA (reference sequence). For the CDR3, the DNA is TGCAGTGCTCCCTCGGGCGGCTACACCTTC. Translating it yields CSAPSGGYTF.

The chain couples TRBV7-2 to TRBJ1-2; tentatively, D is TRBD1 (6 bases). The CDR3 length is 13 residues. V lost 8 bases to trimming and J lost 10 bases, with 20 bases between them. The germline gives CDR1 SGHTA, CDR2 FQGNSA. Here the CDR3 DNA reads TGTGCCAGCGCTTTACAACAGGGAGGTGTCTACACCTTC. It encodes CASALQQGGVYTF.

The genes are TRBV5-6 and TRBJ1-1; no clear D. Per germline, CDR1 SGHDT and CDR2 YYEEEE. CDR3 size: 14 residues. The ends were cut back, 4 bases at V and 3 bases at J, with 13 bases in the middle. The CDR3 DNA follows: TGTGCCAGCAGCCCACCGGGAACCTACACTGAAGCTTTCTTT. Amino acids: CASSPPGTYTEAFF. Looking up the rest from reference TRBV5-6 and TRBJ1-1 gives the full variable domain: DAGVTQSPTHLIKTRGQQVTLRCSPKSGHDTVSWYQQALGQGPQFIFQYYEEEERQRGNFPDRFSGHQFPNYSSELNVNALLLGDSALYLCASSPPGTYTEAFFGQGTRLTVV.

There are a few counts of this clone. The rearrangement links TRBV27 to TRBJ2-7, with D unresolved. V was clipped by 5 bases and J by 2 bases, with 4 bases between them. CDR3 length equals 11 residues. From germline, CDR1 is MNHEY and CDR2 SMNVEV (reference sequence). The chain's CDR3 is CASSTPYEQYF. The DNA for the CDR3 is TGTGCCAGCAGTACGCCCTACGAGCAGTACTTC.